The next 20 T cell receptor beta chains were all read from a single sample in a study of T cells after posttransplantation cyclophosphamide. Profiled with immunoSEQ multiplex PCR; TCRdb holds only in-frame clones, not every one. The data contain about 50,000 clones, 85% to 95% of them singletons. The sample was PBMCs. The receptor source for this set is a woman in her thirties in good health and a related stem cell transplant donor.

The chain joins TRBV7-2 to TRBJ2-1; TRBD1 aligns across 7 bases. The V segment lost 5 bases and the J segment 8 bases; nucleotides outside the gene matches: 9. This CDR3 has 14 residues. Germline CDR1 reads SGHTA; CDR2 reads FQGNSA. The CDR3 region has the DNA TGTGCCAGCAGCCTAAACAGGGGCATGCATGAGCAGTTCTTC. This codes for CASSLNRGMHEQFF.

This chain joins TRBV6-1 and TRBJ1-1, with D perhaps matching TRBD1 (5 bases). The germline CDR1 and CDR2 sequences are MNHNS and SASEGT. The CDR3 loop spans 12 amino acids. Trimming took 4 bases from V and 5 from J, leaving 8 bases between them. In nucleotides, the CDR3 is TGTGCCAGCAGTGTCCACAGGACTGAAGCTTTCTTT. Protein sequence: CASSVHRTEAFF.

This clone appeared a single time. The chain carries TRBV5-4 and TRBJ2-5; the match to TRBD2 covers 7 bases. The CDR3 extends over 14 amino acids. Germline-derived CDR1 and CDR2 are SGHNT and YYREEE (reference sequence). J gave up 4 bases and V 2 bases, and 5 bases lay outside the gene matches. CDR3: CASSFGGDLETQYF. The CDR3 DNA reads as TGTGCCAGCAGCTTTGGGGGGGACTTAGAGACCCAGTACTTC. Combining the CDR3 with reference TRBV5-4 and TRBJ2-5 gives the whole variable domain ETGVTQSPTHLIKTRGQQVTLRCSSQSGHNTVSWYQQALGQGPQFIFQYYREEENGRGNFPPRFSGLQFPNYSSELNVNALELDDSALYLCASSFGGDLETQYFGPGTRLLVL.

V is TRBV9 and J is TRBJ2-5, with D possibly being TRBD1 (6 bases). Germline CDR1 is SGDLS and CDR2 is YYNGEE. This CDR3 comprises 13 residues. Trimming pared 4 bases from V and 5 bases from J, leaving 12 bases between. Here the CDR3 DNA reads TGTGCCAGCAGCTTACAGGGTGGTGAGACCCAGTACTTC. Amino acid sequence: CASSLQGGETQYF.

The CDR3 loop is CASSLRWSGVPGEQFF. As DNA, the CDR3 is TGTGCCAGCAGCTTAAGATGGTCAGGGGTACCCGGTGAGCAGTTCTTC. V usage is TRBV7-2 and J usage is TRBJ2-1; TRBD1 might be the D (6 bases). Germline values: CDR1 SGHTA, CDR2 FQGNSA. CDR3 length equals 16 residues. V dropped 2 bases and J dropped 9 bases, with 20 bases sitting between them.

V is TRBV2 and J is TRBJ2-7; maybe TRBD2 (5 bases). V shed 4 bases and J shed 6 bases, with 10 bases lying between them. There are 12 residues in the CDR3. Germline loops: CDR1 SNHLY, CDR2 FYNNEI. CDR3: CASSVAGGEQYF. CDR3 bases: TGTGCCAGCAGTGTTGCGGGCGGCGAGCAGTACTTC.

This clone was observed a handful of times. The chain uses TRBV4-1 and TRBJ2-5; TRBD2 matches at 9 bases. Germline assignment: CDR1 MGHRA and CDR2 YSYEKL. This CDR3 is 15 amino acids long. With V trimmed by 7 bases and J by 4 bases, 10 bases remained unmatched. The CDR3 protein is CASNLGGGAGETQYF. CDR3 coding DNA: TGCGCCAGCAACCTTGGCGGGGGGGCCGGAGAGACCCAGTACTTC.

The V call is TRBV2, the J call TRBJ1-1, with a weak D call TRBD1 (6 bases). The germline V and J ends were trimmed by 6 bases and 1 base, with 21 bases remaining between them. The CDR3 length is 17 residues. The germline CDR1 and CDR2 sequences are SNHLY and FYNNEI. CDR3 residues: CASSASMGRGTNTEAFF. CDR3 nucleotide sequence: TGTGCCAGCAGCGCCTCGATGGGCAGGGGCACGAACACTGAAGCTTTCTTT. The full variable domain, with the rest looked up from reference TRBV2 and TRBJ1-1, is EPEVTQTPSHQVTQMGQEVILRCVPISNHLYFYWYRQILGQKVEFLVSFYNNEISEKSEIFDDQFSVERPDGSNFTLKIRSTKLEDSAMYFCASSASMGRGTNTEAFFGQGTRLTVV.

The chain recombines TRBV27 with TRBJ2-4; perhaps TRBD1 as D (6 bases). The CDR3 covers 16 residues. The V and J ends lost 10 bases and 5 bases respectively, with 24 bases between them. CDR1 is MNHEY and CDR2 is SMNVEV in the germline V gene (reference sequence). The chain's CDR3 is CANLRGLYSGENIQYF. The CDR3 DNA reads TGTGCCAACCTGAGGGGGTTGTATAGTGGTGAAAACATTCAGTACTTC.

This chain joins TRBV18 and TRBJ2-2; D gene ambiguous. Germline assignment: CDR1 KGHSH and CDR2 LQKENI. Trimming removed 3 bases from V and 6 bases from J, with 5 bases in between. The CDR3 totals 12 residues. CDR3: CASSPVAGELFF. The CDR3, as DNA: TGTGCCAGCTCACCTGTCGCCGGGGAGCTGTTTTTT. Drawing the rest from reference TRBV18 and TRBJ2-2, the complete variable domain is NAGVMQNPRHLVRRRGQEARLRCSPMKGHSHVYWYRQLPEEGLKFMVYLQKENIIDESGMPKERFSAEFPKEGPSILRIQQVVRGDSAAYFCASSPVAGELFFGEGSRLTVL.

CDR3: CASSFPGWRTQYF. The DNA of the CDR3 is TGTGCCAGCAGCTTCCCTGGGTGGAGGACCCAGTACTTC. The rearrangement joins TRBV13 to TRBJ2-5, with no clear D. Between the trimmed V and J ends, which lost 3 bases and 7 bases, there was a span of 12 bases. There are 13 residues in the CDR3. Germline V gene data show CDR1 as PRHDT and CDR2 as FYEKMQ (reference sequence).

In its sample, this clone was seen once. In nucleotides, the CDR3 is TGTGCCAGCAGTACACTAGCGGACATCACAGATACGCAGTATTTT. Residues: CASSTLADITDTQYF. V usage is TRBV6-5 and J usage is TRBJ2-3, with 8 positions matching TRBD2. The V gene's germline CDR1 is MNHEY and CDR2 SVGAGI. The CDR3 length is 15 residues. Trimming removed 5 bases from V and 2 bases from J; junction bases left unmatched: 6.

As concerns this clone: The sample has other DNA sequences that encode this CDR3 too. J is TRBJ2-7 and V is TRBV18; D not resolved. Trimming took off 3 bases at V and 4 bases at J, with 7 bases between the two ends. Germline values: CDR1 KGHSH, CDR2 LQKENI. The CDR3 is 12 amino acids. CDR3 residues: CASSPSSYEQYF. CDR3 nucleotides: TGTGCCAGCTCACCCTCCAGTTACGAGCAGTACTTC. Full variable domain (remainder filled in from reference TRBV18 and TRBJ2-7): NAGVMQNPRHLVRRRGQEARLRCSPMKGHSHVYWYRQLPEEGLKFMVYLQKENIIDESGMPKERFSAEFPKEGPSILRIQQVVRGDSAAYFCASSPSSYEQYFGPGTRLTVT.

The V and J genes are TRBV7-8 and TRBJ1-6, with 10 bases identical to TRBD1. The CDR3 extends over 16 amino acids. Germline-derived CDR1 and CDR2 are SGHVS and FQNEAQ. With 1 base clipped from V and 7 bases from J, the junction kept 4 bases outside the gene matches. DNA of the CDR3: TGTGCCAGCAGCTTAGAACCGGGACAGGGGAATTCACCCCTCCACTTT. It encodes CASSLEPGQGNSPLHF.

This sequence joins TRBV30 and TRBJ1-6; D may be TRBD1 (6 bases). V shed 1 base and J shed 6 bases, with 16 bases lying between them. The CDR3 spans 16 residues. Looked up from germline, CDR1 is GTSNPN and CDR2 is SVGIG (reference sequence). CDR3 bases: TGTGCCTGGAGTGGGGTGGGGGCTTCGGCTAATTCACCCCTCCACTTT. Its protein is CAWSGVGASANSPLHF.

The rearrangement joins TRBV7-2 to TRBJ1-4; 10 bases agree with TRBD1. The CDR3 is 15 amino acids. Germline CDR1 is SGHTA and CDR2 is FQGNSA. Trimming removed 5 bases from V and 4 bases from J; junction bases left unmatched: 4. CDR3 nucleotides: TGTGCCAGCAGCCCAAGGGACAGGGGTAATGAAAAACTGTTTTTT. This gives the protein CASSPRDRGNEKLFF.

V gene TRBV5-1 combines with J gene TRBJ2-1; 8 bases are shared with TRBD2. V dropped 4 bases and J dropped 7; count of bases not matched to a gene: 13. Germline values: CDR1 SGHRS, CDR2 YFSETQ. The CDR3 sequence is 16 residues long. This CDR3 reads CASSAGSGGFNNEQFF. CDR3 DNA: TGCGCCAGCAGCGCAGGCTCGGGGGGGTTTAATAATGAGCAGTTCTTC.

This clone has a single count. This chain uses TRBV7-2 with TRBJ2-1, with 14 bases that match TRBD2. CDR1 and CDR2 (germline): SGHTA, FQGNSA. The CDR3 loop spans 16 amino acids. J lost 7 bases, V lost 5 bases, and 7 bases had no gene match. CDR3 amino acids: CASSGTSGGLWNEQFF. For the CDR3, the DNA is TGTGCCAGCAGCGGGACTAGCGGGGGCCTCTGGAATGAGCAGTTCTTC.

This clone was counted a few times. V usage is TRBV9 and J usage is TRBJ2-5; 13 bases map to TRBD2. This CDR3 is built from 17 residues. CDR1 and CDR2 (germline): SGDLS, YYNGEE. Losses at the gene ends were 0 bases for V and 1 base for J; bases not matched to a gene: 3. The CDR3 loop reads CASSVGGLAGVQETQYF. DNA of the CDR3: TGTGCCAGCAGCGTAGGAGGACTAGCGGGGGTCCAAGAGACCCAGTACTTC.

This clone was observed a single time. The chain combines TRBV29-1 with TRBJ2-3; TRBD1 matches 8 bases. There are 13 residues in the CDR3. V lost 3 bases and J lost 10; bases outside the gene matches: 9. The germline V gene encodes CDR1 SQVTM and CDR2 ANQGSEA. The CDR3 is CSVDSPQGAPQYF. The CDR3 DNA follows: TGCAGCGTTGATTCTCCTCAGGGGGCGCCGCAGTATTTT.